This T cell receptor beta chain was documented in a study of shared clonotypes between healthy human individuals. Unsorted PBMC contributed approximately 270 ng DNA, 30,000 or so T cell genomes, to each replicate PCR. Unsorted PBMC DNA went through sequencing on ten immunoSEQ deep assay plates. Method: immunoSEQ multiplex PCR; TCRdb's copy keeps in-frame clones and lacks some. Of fewer than 550,000 clones listed, roughly 79% were seen once; the top ten hold under 15%. Germline V CDR1 and CDR2: SNHLY, FYNNEI. V was cut by 3 bases and J by 11 bases, with 7 bases left in between. The length of the CDR3 is 10 residues. For genomic DNA, unsorted samples relied on around 81 million PBMCs.

What was sequenced was PBMCs. This chain joins TRBV2 and TRBJ1-1; D remains ambiguous. This receptor was obtained from a woman aged 40-49 years in good health. Some clones in this sample may be carry-over from other donors' samples. In DNA, the CDR3 is TGTGCCAGCAGTGATAATGGGGCTTTCTTT. It translates to CASSDNGAFF. Together with reference TRBV2 and TRBJ1-1, the CDR3 gives the full variable domain: EPEVTQTPSHQVTQMGQEVILRCVPISNHLYFYWYRQILGQKVEFLVSFYNNEISEKSEIFDDQFSVERPDGSNFTLKIRSTKLEDSAMYFCASSDNGAFFGQGTRLTVV.